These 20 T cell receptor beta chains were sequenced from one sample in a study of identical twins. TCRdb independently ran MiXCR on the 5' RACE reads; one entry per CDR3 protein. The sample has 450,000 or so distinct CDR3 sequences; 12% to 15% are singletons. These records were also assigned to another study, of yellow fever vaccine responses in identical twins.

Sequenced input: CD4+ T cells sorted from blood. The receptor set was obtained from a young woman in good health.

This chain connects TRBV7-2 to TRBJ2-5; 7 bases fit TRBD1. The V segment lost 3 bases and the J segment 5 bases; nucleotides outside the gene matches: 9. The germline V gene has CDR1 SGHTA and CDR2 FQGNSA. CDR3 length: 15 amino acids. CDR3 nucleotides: TGTGCCAGCAGCTTCGGCCCTACAGGGGTCGAGACCCAGTACTTC. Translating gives CASSFGPTGVETQYF.

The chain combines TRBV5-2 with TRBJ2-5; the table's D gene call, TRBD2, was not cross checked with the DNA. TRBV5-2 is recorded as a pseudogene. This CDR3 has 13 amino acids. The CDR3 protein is CAIGPGLVETQYF. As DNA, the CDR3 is TGTGCCATCGGCCCTGGGCTCGTAGAGACCCAGTACTTC.

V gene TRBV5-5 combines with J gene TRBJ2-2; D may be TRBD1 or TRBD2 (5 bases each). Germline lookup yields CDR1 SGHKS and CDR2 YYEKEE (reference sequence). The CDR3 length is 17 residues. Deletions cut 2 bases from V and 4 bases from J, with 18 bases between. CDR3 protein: CASSFLGSGTGTGELFF. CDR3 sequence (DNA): TGTGCCAGCAGCTTTTTAGGGTCCGGGACGGGCACCGGGGAGCTGTTTTTT.

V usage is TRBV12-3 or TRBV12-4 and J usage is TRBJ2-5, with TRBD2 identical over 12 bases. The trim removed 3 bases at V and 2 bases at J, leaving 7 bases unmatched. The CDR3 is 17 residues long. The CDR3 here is CASSFGLAGHKQETQYF. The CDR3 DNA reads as TGTGCCAGCAGTTTCGGACTAGCGGGACATAAACAAGAGACCCAGTACTTC.

CDR3 region: CASSKTLAGVENIQYF. DNA for the CDR3: TGTGCCAGCAGTAAGACACTGGCGGGAGTGGAAAACATTCAGTACTTC. This sequence joins TRBV6-2 or TRBV6-3 and TRBJ2-4; 7 bases are a match to TRBD2. The CDR3 is 16 amino acids. The germline V gene has CDR1 MNHEY and CDR2 SVGEGT. The ends lost 5 bases at V and 5 bases at J; junction bases unmatched: 12.

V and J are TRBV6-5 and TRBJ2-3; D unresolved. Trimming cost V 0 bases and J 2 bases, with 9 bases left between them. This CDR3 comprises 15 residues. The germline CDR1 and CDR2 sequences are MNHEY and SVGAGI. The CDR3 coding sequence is TGTGCCAGCAGTTACTCTTGGCAGAACACAGATACGCAGTATTTT. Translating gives CASSYSWQNTDTQYF.

The CDR3 DNA follows: TGCAGCAGCAACAGAGCTAACTATGGCTACACCTTC. Translating gives CSSNRANYGYTF. The V and J genes are TRBV29-1 and TRBJ1-2; D is undetermined. The CDR3 consists of 12 residues. Germline V gene data show CDR1 as SQVTM and CDR2 as ANQGSEA. With 8 bases removed from V and 0 bases from J, the gap between germline ends came to 10 bases.

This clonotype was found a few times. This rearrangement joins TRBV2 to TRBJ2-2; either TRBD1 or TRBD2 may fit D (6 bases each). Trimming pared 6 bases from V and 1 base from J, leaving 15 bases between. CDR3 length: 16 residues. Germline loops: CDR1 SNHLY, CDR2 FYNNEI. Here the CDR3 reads CASSLEGGLNTGELFF. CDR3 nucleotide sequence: TGTGCCAGCAGCCTGGAGGGGGGCCTGAACACCGGGGAGCTGTTTTTT.

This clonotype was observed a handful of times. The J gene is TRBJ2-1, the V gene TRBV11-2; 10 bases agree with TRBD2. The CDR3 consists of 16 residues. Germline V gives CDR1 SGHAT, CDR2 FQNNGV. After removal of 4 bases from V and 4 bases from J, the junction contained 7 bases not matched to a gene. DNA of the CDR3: TGTGCCAGCAGCTCATTAGCGGGAGGAAGATACAATGAGCAGTTCTTC. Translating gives CASSSLAGGRYNEQFF. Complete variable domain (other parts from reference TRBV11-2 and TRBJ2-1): EAGVAQSPRYKIIEKRQSVAFWCNPISGHATLYWYQQILGQGPKLLIQFQNNGVVDDSQLPKDRFSAERLKGVDSTLKIQPAKLEDSAVYLCASSSLAGGRYNEQFFGPGTRLTVL.

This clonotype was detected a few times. CDR3 DNA sequence: TGTGCCAGCAGCTTAGTCGGGTCAGATTACAATGAGCAGTTCTTC. It is translated as CASSLVGSDYNEQFF. This chain joins TRBV7-2 and TRBJ2-1; D gene ambiguous. Deletions cut 1 base from V and 4 bases from J, with 11 bases between. Germline loops: CDR1 SGHTA, CDR2 FQGNSA. The CDR3 contains 15 residues.

The CDR3 region is CASSPTRQGGNEKLFF. CDR3 sequence (DNA): TGTGCCAGCAGTCCCACCCGACAGGGAGGGAATGAAAAACTGTTTTTT. The rearrangement uses TRBV28 and TRBJ1-4; 7 nucleotides match TRBD1. Per the germline V gene, CDR1 is MDHEN and CDR2 is SYDVKM. The CDR3 totals 16 residues. The junction had 11 bases not matched to a gene; V was cut back by 5 bases and J by 5 bases.

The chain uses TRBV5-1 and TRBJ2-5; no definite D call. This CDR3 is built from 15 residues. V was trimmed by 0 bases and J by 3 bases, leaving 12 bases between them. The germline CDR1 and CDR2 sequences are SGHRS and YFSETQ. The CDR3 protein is CASSLDPGAKETQYF. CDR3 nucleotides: TGCGCCAGCAGCTTGGATCCGGGTGCCAAAGAGACCCAGTACTTC.

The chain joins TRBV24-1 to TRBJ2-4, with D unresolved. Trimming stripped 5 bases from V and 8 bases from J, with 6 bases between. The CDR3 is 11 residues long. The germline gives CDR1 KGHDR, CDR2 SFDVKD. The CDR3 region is CATSGGDIQYF. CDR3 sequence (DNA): TGTGCCACCAGTGGTGGGGACATTCAGTACTTC.

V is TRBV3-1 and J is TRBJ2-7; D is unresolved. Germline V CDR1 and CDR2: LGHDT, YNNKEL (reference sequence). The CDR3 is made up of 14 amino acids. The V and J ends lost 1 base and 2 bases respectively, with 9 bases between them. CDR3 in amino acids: CASSQATVPYEQYF. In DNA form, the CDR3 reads TGTGCCAGCAGCCAAGCTACCGTTCCCTACGAGCAGTACTTC.

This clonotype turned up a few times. CDR3 nucleotide sequence: TGTGCCAGCAGCCAAGAGGGGGACACCGGACGGCCCTCTGGAAACACCATATATTTT. Translated: CASSQEGDTGRPSGNTIYF. This chain links TRBV4-2 with TRBJ1-3, with a tentative D call TRBD1 (6 bases). CDR3 length: 19 amino acids. Germline V CDR1 and CDR2: LGHNA, YNFKEQ. V shed 0 bases and J shed 0 bases, with 18 bases lying between them.

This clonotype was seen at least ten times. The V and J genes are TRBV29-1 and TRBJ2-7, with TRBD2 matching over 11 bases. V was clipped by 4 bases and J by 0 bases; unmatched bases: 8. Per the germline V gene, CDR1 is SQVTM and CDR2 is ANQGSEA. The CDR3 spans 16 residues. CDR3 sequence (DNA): TGCAGCGTTGTGCTAGCGGGAGGTCCCAGCTCCTACGAGCAGTACTTC. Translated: CSVVLAGGPSSYEQYF.

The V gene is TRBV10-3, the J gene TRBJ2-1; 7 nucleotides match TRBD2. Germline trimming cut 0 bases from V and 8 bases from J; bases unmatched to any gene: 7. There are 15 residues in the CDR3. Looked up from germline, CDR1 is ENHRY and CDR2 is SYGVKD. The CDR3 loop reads CAISESTRGVDEQFF. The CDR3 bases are TGTGCCATCAGTGAGTCGACTCGGGGGGTGGATGAGCAGTTCTTC.

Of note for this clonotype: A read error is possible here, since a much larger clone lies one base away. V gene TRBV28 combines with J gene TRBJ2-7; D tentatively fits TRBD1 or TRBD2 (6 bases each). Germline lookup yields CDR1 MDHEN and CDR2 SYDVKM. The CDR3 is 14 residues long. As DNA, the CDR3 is TGTGCCAGCAGGTCTGCGGGACAAACCTACGAGCGGTACTTC. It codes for CASRSAGQTYERYF. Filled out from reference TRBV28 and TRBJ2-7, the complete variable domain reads DVKVTQSSRYLVKRTGEKVFLECVQDMDHENMFWYRQDPGLGLRLIYFSYDVKMKEKGDIPEGYSVSREKKERFSLILESASTNQTSMYLCASRSAGQTYERYFGPGTRLTVT.

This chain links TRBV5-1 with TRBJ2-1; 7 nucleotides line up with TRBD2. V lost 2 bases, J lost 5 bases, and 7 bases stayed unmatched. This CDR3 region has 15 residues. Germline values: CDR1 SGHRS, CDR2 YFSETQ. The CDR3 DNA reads TGCGCCAGCAGCTTAGGCGGGAGAGTAGACAATGAGCAGTTCTTC. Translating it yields CASSLGGRVDNEQFF.

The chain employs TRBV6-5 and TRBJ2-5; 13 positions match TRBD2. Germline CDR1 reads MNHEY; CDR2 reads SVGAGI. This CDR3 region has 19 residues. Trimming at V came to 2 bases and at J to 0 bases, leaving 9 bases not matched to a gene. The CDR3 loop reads CASSYRTTSGGRYQETQYF. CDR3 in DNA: TGTGCCAGCAGTTACCGGACGACTAGCGGGGGGCGGTACCAAGAGACCCAGTACTTC.